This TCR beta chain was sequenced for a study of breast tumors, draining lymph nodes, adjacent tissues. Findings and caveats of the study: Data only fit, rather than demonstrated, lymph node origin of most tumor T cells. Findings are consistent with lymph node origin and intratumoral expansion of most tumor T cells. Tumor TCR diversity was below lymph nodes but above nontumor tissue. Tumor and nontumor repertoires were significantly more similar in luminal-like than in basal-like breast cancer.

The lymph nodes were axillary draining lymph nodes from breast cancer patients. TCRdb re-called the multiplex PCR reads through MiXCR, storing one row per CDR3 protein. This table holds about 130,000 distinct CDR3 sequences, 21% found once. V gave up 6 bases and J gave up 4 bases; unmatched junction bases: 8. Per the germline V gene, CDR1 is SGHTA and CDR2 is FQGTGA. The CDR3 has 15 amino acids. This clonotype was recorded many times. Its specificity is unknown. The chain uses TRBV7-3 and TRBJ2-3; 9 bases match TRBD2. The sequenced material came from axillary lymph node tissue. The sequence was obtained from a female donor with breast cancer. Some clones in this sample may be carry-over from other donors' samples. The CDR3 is CASSQIAGAPDTQYF. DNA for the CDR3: TGTGCCAGCAGTCAAATAGCGGGGGCCCCAGATACGCAGTATTTT.